A selection of T cell receptor beta chains follows, all from one sample in a study of T cells in Graves' hyperthyroidism and ophthalmopathy. One entry per CDR3 protein, called by TCRdb with MiXCR from the multiplex PCR reads. The repertoire holds around 700,000 distinct CDR3 sequences, with 18% as singletons. Sequencing was carried out using blood. The receptors stem from a woman in her forties or fifties with Graves' hyperthyroidism that later progressed to Graves' ophthalmopathy. The CDR3 runs from the conserved cysteine through the conserved F or W. A D gene is named only where the DNA matches it firmly. Size is stated for part of the rows, as once, few or many counts, or as a class when the clone is expanded.

CDR3nt,CDR3aa,d_gene,v_gene,abundance,j_gene
TGCAGTGCTAGAAACCCCGACAGGGAGGTCTACGAGCAGTACTTC,CSARNPDREVYEQYF,NA,TRBV20-1,NA,TRBJ2-7
TGCGCCAGCAGCCAAGTCCTAGCGGGGGGTGTACGGGGAGAGACCCAGTACTTC,CASSQVLAGGVRGETQYF,TRBD2,TRBV4-1,NA,TRBJ2-5
TGTGCCAGCTACAATCCGGGGCCTTTTGAAGCTTTCTTT,CASYNPGPFEAFF,NA,TRBV27,few,TRBJ1-1
TGTGCCAGTAGTTCTACGCCCGGAAACACCATATATTTT,CASSSTPGNTIYF,NA,TRBV19,NA,TRBJ1-3
TGTGCCAGCAGTTTAAGGCAGGTAATGAACACTGAAGCTTTCTTT,CASSLRQVMNTEAFF,NA,TRBV27,many,TRBJ1-1
TGTGCCAGCAGCGTAGGGGACAGGGGGAAGGGGAATGAGCAGTTCTTC,CASSVGDRGKGNEQFF,TRBD1,TRBV9,few,TRBJ2-1
TGTGCCAGCAGCAAACAGGGGGGGCTGGATCAGCCCCAGCATTTT,CASSKQGGLDQPQHF,TRBD1,TRBV28,many,TRBJ1-5
TGCAGCGTTGAGGGGGTGTCCGAGCAGTACTTC,CSVEGVSEQYF,NA,TRBV29-1,many,TRBJ2-7
TGTGCCAGCAGCCAAACGGTAGATACGCAGTATTTT,CASSQTVDTQYF,NA,TRBV5-5,many,TRBJ2-3
TGTGCCAGCAGCATGCGGACGGGCGGCTATGGCTACACCTTC,CASSMRTGGYGYTF,NA,TRBV5-4,NA,TRBJ1-2
TGTGCTAGCAGCCCGAGGTCGGGGCCCGGGGAGACCCAGTACTTC,CASSPRSGPGETQYF,NA,TRBV7-7,NA,TRBJ2-5
TGTGCCAGCAGCGTAGCCGGGACAGCATCCCCGTCGCAAGAGACCCAGTACTTC,CASSVAGTASPSQETQYF,TRBD1,TRBV5-5,NA,TRBJ2-5
TGTGCCAGCTCACCTCCCGACAGGGAGGTAACCAATGAGCAGTTCTTC,CASSPPDREVTNEQFF,NA,TRBV18,many,TRBJ2-1
TGTGCCAGCAGTCGGGACGTTTACGAGCAGTACTTC,CASSRDVYEQYF,NA,TRBV6-1,NA,TRBJ2-7
TGTGCCAGCAGTTTTTCCCAGGGTCAGCCCCAGCATTTT,CASSFSQGQPQHF,NA,TRBV12-3/TRBV12-4,many,TRBJ1-5
TGTGCCATCAGTTCACAAGAGACCCAGTACTTC,CAISSQETQYF,NA,TRBV10-3,NA,TRBJ2-5
TGTGCCAGCAGCTCAACCGGGACAGGAAACTATGGCTACACCTTC,CASSSTGTGNYGYTF,TRBD1,TRBV7-9,few,TRBJ1-2
TGTGCCAGCAGCGTAGACTCATGGGCACGTGGCTACACCTTC,CASSVDSWARGYTF,NA,TRBV9,NA,TRBJ1-2
TGTGCCAGCAGCCATGGGTCAGGAACCAACTATGGCTACACCTTC,CASSHGSGTNYGYTF,NA,TRBV3-1,NA,TRBJ1-2
TGTGCCAGTAGAGCAGGGGGCGGGATGAACACTGAAGCTTTCTTT,CASRAGGGMNTEAFF,TRBD1,TRBV19,few,TRBJ1-1
TGCGCCAGCAGCTTGGAACAGCCTAGGGAAGGCTACACCTTC,CASSLEQPREGYTF,NA,TRBV5-1,NA,TRBJ1-2
TGTGCCAGCAGTGAAGAGGTTAGGGGGATAGATACGCAGTATTTT,CASSEEVRGIDTQYF,NA,TRBV6-1,NA,TRBJ2-3
TGTGCCAGCAGTGAAGAAGTGGAGACAGGGCAGCTTGAAAAACTGTTTTTT,CASSEEVETGQLEKLFF,TRBD1,TRBV2,NA,TRBJ1-4
TGTGCCAGCAGCTACGGGACAGGGTCAGGGGATGAGCAGTTCTTC,CASSYGTGSGDEQFF,TRBD1,TRBV7-9,few,TRBJ2-1
TGTGCCAGCAGTTCCCGACTAGGGACAGGGGTCGAAAAACTGTTTTTT,CASSSRLGTGVEKLFF,TRBD1,TRBV27,NA,TRBJ1-4
TGTGCCAGCAGCTTAGCGAGAGGATCCGTCTCCTACGAGCAGTACTTC,CASSLARGSVSYEQYF,NA,TRBV7-6,many,TRBJ2-7
TGTGCCACCAGTGATATGCCAGGATGGGCCTATGGCTACACCTTC,CATSDMPGWAYGYTF,NA,TRBV24-1,NA,TRBJ1-2
TGTGCCAGCTCACCCCGGAGGGACCAGAACACTGAAGCTTTCTTT,CASSPRRDQNTEAFF,NA,TRBV18,NA,TRBJ1-1
TGTGCCTCCAGGTCCCTTGACGGACGGCGGGATCAAGAGACCCAGTACTTC,CASRSLDGRRDQETQYF,NA,TRBV7-9,NA,TRBJ2-5
TGTGCCACCAGCCGATCCACAGATACGCAGTATTTT,CATSRSTDTQYF,NA,TRBV15,few,TRBJ2-3